Below are 26 T cell receptor beta chains sequenced from a single sample in a study of blood T cell repertoires in COVID-19. Repertoires were generated with immunoSEQ multiplex PCR, while TCRdb's copy carries only in-frame clones and drops some. The sample includes over 85,000 clones, approximately 84% seen only once; the top ten take over 9.5%. The specimen was peripheral blood. These receptors originate from a man between 35 and 55 years old with active or convalescent COVID-19.

The CDR3 reads CASVLTGSYGYTF. CDR3 coding DNA: TGTGCCAGCGTCCTGACAGGGTCCTATGGCTACACCTTC. The chain employs TRBV12-3 or TRBV12-4 and TRBJ1-2, with 7 bases matching TRBD1. J was trimmed by 4 bases and V by 8 bases; bases with no gene match: 7. The CDR3 spans 13 residues.

This chain uses TRBV5-1 with TRBJ2-2; 7 bases line up with TRBD2. The CDR3 extends over 17 amino acids. Germline CDR1 reads SGHRS; CDR2 reads YFSETQ. The trim removed 3 bases at V and 1 base at J, leaving 9 bases unmatched. Here the CDR3 DNA reads TGCGCCAGCAGCTCCTTGGGACTACCGGGGAACACCGGGGAGCTGTTTTTT. This sequence encodes CASSSLGLPGNTGELFF.

This sequence joins TRBV9 and TRBJ1-6; D call uncertain. The CDR3 totals 15 residues. Germline CDR1 is SGDLS and CDR2 is YYNGEE. The V gene lost 3 bases and the J gene lost 6 bases, with 13 bases spanning the gap. The CDR3 sequence is CASSASSVINSPLHF. The CDR3 DNA is TGTGCCAGCAGCGCCTCGTCAGTTATTAATTCACCCCTCCACTTT. Filled out from reference TRBV9 and TRBJ1-6, the complete variable domain reads DSGVTQTPKHLITATGQRVTLRCSPRSGDLSVYWYQQSLDQGLQFLIQYYNGEERAKGNILERFSAQQFPDLHSELNLSSLELGDSALYFCASSASSVINSPLHFGNGTRLTVT.

This chain connects TRBV6-1 to TRBJ1-5; 10 bases map to TRBD1. The germline CDR1 and CDR2 sequences are MNHNS and SASEGT. This CDR3 has 16 amino acids. Unmatched junction bases numbered 5, after V lost 0 bases and J lost 6 bases. The CDR3 bases are TGTGCCAGCAGTGAAGCCGAAGGACAGGGGGGTCAGCCCCAGCATTTT. Its translation is CASSEAEGQGGQPQHF.

The chain joins TRBV12-3 or TRBV12-4 to TRBJ2-4; D gene uncertain. V lost 3 bases to trimming and J lost 7 bases, with 7 bases between them. CDR3 length: 12 residues. The CDR3 DNA is TGTGCCAGCAGTTTTAACTGGAACATTCAGTACTTC. It is translated as CASSFNWNIQYF.

This clone was seen just once. The chain uses TRBV3-1 (or the pseudogene TRBV3-2) and TRBJ1-1, with no clear D. Trimming shortened V by 4 bases and J by 1 base, and 10 bases separated the two germline ends. The CDR3 runs to 14 residues. Germline-derived CDR1 and CDR2 are LGHDT and YNNKEL (reference sequence). The CDR3 DNA is TGTGCCAGCAGCCGCGGCTTACCGAACACTGAAGCTTTCTTT. It encodes CASSRGLPNTEAFF.

V is TRBV19 and J is TRBJ2-7, with 7 positions matching TRBD1. Germline loops: CDR1 LNHDA, CDR2 SQIVND (reference sequence). J lost 2 bases, V lost 6 bases, and 10 bases had no gene match. This CDR3 comprises 15 residues. CDR3 nucleotides: TGTGCCAGTAGGGCCCCGGGACAGAAGACCTACGAGCAGTACTTC. Residues: CASRAPGQKTYEQYF.

The chain carries TRBV6-5 and TRBJ1-6; 11 positions agree with TRBD1. J lost 9 bases, V lost 6 bases, and 4 bases had no gene match. Germline loops: CDR1 MNHEY, CDR2 SVGAGI. There are 14 residues in the CDR3. The CDR3 DNA reads TGTGCCAGCAGACGGGGACAGGGGGGTTCACCCCTCCACTTT. Protein product: CASRRGQGGSPLHF.

The CDR3 sequence: CASSLGQGIDTQYF. The CDR3, as DNA: TGTGCCAGCAGCTTAGGCCAGGGGATAGATACGCAGTATTTT. V and J are TRBV7-9 and TRBJ2-3, with D maybe TRBD1 (6 bases). The CDR3 is made up of 14 amino acids. The V gene lost 1 base and the J gene lost 5 bases, with 10 bases spanning the gap. CDR1 is SEHNR, CDR2 FQNEAQ, per germline (reference sequence).

The V gene is TRBV7-9, the J gene TRBJ1-2; the D gene is possibly TRBD1 (5 bases). The CDR3 spans 14 residues. The germline V gene encodes CDR1 SEHNR and CDR2 FQNEAQ (reference sequence). V lost 1 base and J lost 3, with 9 bases in between. In DNA, the CDR3 is TGTGCCAGCAGCTTAGGGGGCTCGGACTATGGCTACACCTTC. It yields the protein CASSLGGSDYGYTF.

The chain employs TRBV30 and TRBJ2-7; D is uncertain. This CDR3 has 16 residues. CDR1 and CDR2 (germline): GTSNPN, SVGIG (reference sequence). The V and J ends lost 4 bases and 1 base respectively, with 20 bases between them. CDR3 amino acids: CAWNERGFGPSYEQYF. CDR3 bases: TGTGCCTGGAATGAGCGAGGTTTTGGTCCGTCCTACGAGCAGTACTTC.

The rearrangement uses TRBV11-2 and TRBJ2-1; no firm D call. This CDR3 comprises 12 residues. The V and J ends lost 0 bases and 12 bases respectively, with 9 bases between them. Germline CDR1 reads SGHAT; CDR2 reads FQNNGV. CDR3 in DNA: TGTGCCAGCAGCTTAGACCCCTATCGGCAGTTCTTC. Protein sequence: CASSLDPYRQFF.

V usage is TRBV19 and J usage is TRBJ1-1; a possible D gene is TRBD1 (6 bases). Germline V lookup: CDR1 LNHDA, CDR2 SQIVND (reference sequence). The V gene lost 4 bases and the J gene lost 6 bases, with 18 bases spanning the gap. This CDR3 is built from 15 residues. In nucleotides, the CDR3 is TGTGCCAGTAGTACCATTACCACAGGGTTGGCTGAAGCTTTCTTT. As protein: CASSTITTGLAEAFF. The full variable domain, with the rest looked up from reference TRBV19 and TRBJ1-1, is DGGITQSPKYLFRKEGQNVTLSCEQNLNHDAMYWYRQDPGQGLRLIYYSQIVNDFQKGDIAEGYSVSREKKESFPLTVTSAQKNPTAFYLCASSTITTGLAEAFFGQGTRLTVV.

This chain uses TRBV19 with TRBJ1-1; 7 bases fit TRBD1. V gave up 6 bases and J gave up 1 base; unmatched junction bases: 5. The CDR3 is 14 residues long. Germline values: CDR1 LNHDA, CDR2 SQIVND (reference sequence). The CDR3 is CASSDRAENTEAFF. CDR3 DNA: TGTGCCAGTAGCGACAGGGCTGAGAACACTGAAGCTTTCTTT.

This chain joins TRBV19 and TRBJ1-5; TRBD1 is a possible D gene (6 bases). Trimming removed 9 bases from V and 4 bases from J, with 19 bases in between. This CDR3 is built from 15 residues. Germline lookup yields CDR1 LNHDA and CDR2 SQIVND (reference sequence). CDR3: CASHQTGTPNQPQHF. The CDR3 nucleotides are TGTGCCAGCCACCAGACCGGGACACCGAATCAGCCCCAGCATTTT.

The CDR3 is CATSHAGYSGNTIYF. The CDR3 nucleotides read TGTGCCACCAGCCATGCAGGGTACTCTGGAAACACCATATATTTT. The chain is built from TRBV15 and TRBJ1-3; possibly TRBD1 for D (5 bases). This CDR3 spans 15 amino acids. Germline values: CDR1 LNHNV, CDR2 YYDKDF (reference sequence). Trimming shortened V by 5 bases and J by 0 bases, and 11 bases separated the two germline ends.

This clone was observed once. V usage is TRBV19 and J usage is TRBJ1-5, with 7 positions matching TRBD1. This CDR3 is 14 amino acids long. Trimming at V came to 6 bases and at J to 4 bases, leaving 6 bases not matched to a gene. CDR1 is LNHDA, CDR2 SQIVND, per germline (reference sequence). Written as DNA, the CDR3 is TGTGCCAGTAGAGACAGGGAAGCGAATCAGCCCCAGCATTTT. Its protein product is CASRDREANQPQHF.

The sample holds one count of this clone. This chain links TRBV11-2 with TRBJ2-5; maybe TRBD1 (6 bases). V gave up 5 bases and J gave up 1 base, with 17 bases separating them. Germline V gene data show CDR1 as SGHAT and CDR2 as FQNNGV. This CDR3 is built from 16 residues. The CDR3 coding sequence is TGTGCCAGCAGCCGACTGACAGGTCCAATCCAAGAGACCCAGTACTTC. It specifies CASSRLTGPIQETQYF.

The rearrangement uses TRBV7-9 and TRBJ1-2, with 7 bases matching TRBD1. CDR1 and CDR2 from the germline V gene are SEHNR and FQNEAQ (reference sequence). The CDR3 is made up of 15 amino acids. The V segment lost 0 bases and the J segment 0 bases; nucleotides outside the gene matches: 1. For the CDR3, the DNA is TGTGCCAGCAGCTTAGCAGGGGGCGCTAACTATGGCTACACCTTC. As protein: CASSLAGGANYGYTF. The whole variable domain, remainder taken from reference TRBV7-9 and TRBJ1-2, is DTGVSQNPRHKITKRGQNVTFRCDPISEHNRLYWYRQTLGQGPEFLTYFQNEAQLEKSRLLSDRFSAERPKGSFSTLEIQRTEQGDSAMYLCASSLAGGANYGYTFGSGTRLTVV.

The chain couples TRBV2 to TRBJ1-6, with no clear D. The germline gives CDR1 SNHLY, CDR2 FYNNEI. This CDR3 is built from 15 residues. Between the trimmed V and J ends, which lost 7 bases and 8 bases, there was a span of 18 bases. The DNA for the CDR3 is TGTGCCAGCATGCCCCGGACTTTTGGGGATTCACCCCTCCACTTT. Encoded protein: CASMPRTFGDSPLHF.

The chain has TRBV29-1 and TRBJ1-3; perhaps TRBD1 as D (6 bases). Germline CDR1 is SQVTM and CDR2 is ANQGSEA. This CDR3 comprises 12 residues. CDR3 loop: CGGGASGNTIYF. The CDR3 DNA is TGCGGAGGGGGGGCCTCTGGAAACACCATATATTTT.

The chain has TRBV6-6 and TRBJ1-3; no definite D call. CDR3 length equals 15 residues. Germline-derived CDR1 and CDR2 are MNHNY and SVGAGI (reference sequence). Trimming removed 2 bases from V and 1 base from J, with 9 bases in between. The CDR3 coding sequence is TGTGCCAGCAGTTACAGTACGGGATCTGGAAACACCATATATTTT. This codes for CASSYSTGSGNTIYF.

The V and J genes are TRBV29-1 and TRBJ1-4; D uncertain. Between the trimmed V and J ends, which lost 5 bases and 0 bases, there was a span of 13 bases. The CDR3 consists of 15 residues. Germline V lookup: CDR1 SQVTM, CDR2 ANQGSEA. This CDR3 reads CSVRTVTSTNEKLFF. The CDR3 DNA is TGCAGCGTTCGTACAGTCACCTCAACTAATGAAAAACTGTTTTTT.

The chain is built from TRBV11-2 and TRBJ1-6; D call uncertain. The CDR3 extends over 14 amino acids. Germline V CDR1 and CDR2: SGHAT, FQNNGV. Trimming left V 2 bases short and J 7 bases short, with 9 bases between. The CDR3 region is CASSLSGLNSPLHF. CDR3 bases: TGTGCCAGCAGCTTATCAGGACTCAATTCACCCCTCCACTTT.

The genes are TRBV12-5 and TRBJ1-1; D is possibly TRBD1 (6 bases). CDR1 and CDR2 from the germline V gene are LGHNT and FRNRAP. This CDR3 has 14 residues. V lost 5 bases and J lost 8, with 18 bases in between. CDR3 nucleotides: TGTGCTAGTGGTCTGCTAGACAGGTTTTCCGAAGCTTTCTTT. This gives the protein CASGLLDRFSEAFF.

The rearrangement uses TRBV10-3 and TRBJ1-1, with a possible D match to TRBD1 (6 bases). The V end lost 5 bases, the J end lost 2 bases, and 12 bases lay between the germline ends. The CDR3 length is 14 residues. Per germline, CDR1 ENHRY and CDR2 SYGVKD. CDR3 DNA sequence: TGTGCCATCAGTCGGGACAAAGCCAACACTGAAGCTTTCTTT. This translates into CAISRDKANTEAFF.